This TCR beta chain was obtained from a study of blood T cell repertoires in COVID-19. About the study: The study drew acute and convalescent COVID-19 samples from the United States, Italy and Spain. Sample material is recorded as cDNA or gDNA derived from T cells, B-cell-depleted T cells, or PBMCs.

CDR3 length: 14 amino acids. V gave up 5 bases and J gave up 0 bases; unmatched junction bases: 2. CDR1 is LGHDT, CDR2 YNNKEL, per germline (reference sequence). Followed over time, Seattle patients had been enrolled while infection was active. Original handling: Nucleated cell counts were estimated from reference gene primer amplification. Profiled with immunoSEQ multiplex PCR; TCRdb holds only in-frame clones, not every one. The DNA was the basis for D and trimming; V, J and clone size are from that table. The data contain 150,000 to 200,000 clones, about 76% of them singletons. The receptor was isolated from a woman in her thirties or forties with COVID-19, enrolled during active disease. Sequencing used peripheral blood. The genes are TRBV3-1 (or the pseudogene TRBV3-2) and TRBJ1-1; TRBD1 matches at 8 bases. The CDR3 nucleotides read TGTGCCAGCAGCGAGGGACAGGTGAACACTGAAGCTTTCTTT. Its protein product is CASSEGQVNTEAFF.